A selection of T cell receptor beta chains follows, all from one sample in a study of T cell responses to AZD1222 COVID-19 vaccine. Assay used: immunoSEQ multiplex PCR; TCRdb lists only in-frame clones, some missing. The sample yields nearly 110,000 clones, around 92% seen once. The sequences come from peripheral blood, collected 28 days after the second AZD1222 dose. These receptor sequences come from an adult who received the AZD1222 COVID-19 vaccine. CDR3s include the opening cysteine and the closing phenylalanine or tryptophan. Each record gives: V gene, J gene, CDR3 protein.

v_call: TRBV10-1; j_call: TRBJ1-1; cdr3_aa: CASSSQGAGGNTEAFF
v_call: TRBV5-6; j_call: TRBJ2-5; cdr3_aa: CASSFGRGQETQYF
v_call: TRBV30; j_call: TRBJ1-2; cdr3_aa: CAWSVSQGSYGYTF
v_call: TRBV3-1/TRBV3-2; j_call: TRBJ2-2; cdr3_aa: CASSFQIYTGELFF
v_call: TRBV25-1; j_call: TRBJ1-6; cdr3_aa: CASRKGGNSPLHF
v_call: TRBV28; j_call: TRBJ2-2; cdr3_aa: CASIPIRVGTGELFF
v_call: TRBV2; j_call: TRBJ1-2; cdr3_aa: CASSARASYGYTF
v_call: TRBV11-2; j_call: TRBJ2-3; cdr3_aa: CASSLDQRGAGDTQYF
v_call: TRBV6-4; j_call: TRBJ1-1; cdr3_aa: CASSLYSGTEAFF
v_call: TRBV19; j_call: TRBJ1-2; cdr3_aa: CASSIGTGAPYGYTF
v_call: TRBV20-1; j_call: TRBJ2-7; cdr3_aa: CSASDGPYEQYF
v_call: TRBV27; j_call: TRBJ2-5; cdr3_aa: CASRSGGAVSETQYF
v_call: TRBV12-3/TRBV12-4; j_call: TRBJ1-5; cdr3_aa: CASSLSRIKPQHF
v_call: TRBV24-1; j_call: TRBJ2-7; cdr3_aa: CATSARGGRSYEQYF
v_call: TRBV15; j_call: TRBJ1-5; cdr3_aa: CATSRDRLPQHF
v_call: TRBV7-2; j_call: TRBJ2-2; cdr3_aa: CASSLTRGRGANTGELFF
v_call: TRBV25-1; j_call: TRBJ1-2; cdr3_aa: CASSENDRAGYTF
v_call: TRBV3-1/TRBV3-2; j_call: TRBJ2-2; cdr3_aa: CASTQGGENGELFF
v_call: TRBV18; j_call: TRBJ1-1; cdr3_aa: CASSPRQGGNTEAFF
v_call: TRBV7-9; j_call: TRBJ1-3; cdr3_aa: CASSLESGFGNTIYF
v_call: TRBV6-4; j_call: TRBJ1-5; cdr3_aa: CASSDRAYSNQPQHF
v_call: TRBV10-3; j_call: TRBJ2-2; cdr3_aa: CAISESDPMGAGELFF
v_call: TRBV4-2; j_call: TRBJ1-1; cdr3_aa: CASSQGGGGTEAFF
v_call: TRBV5-1; j_call: TRBJ1-2; cdr3_aa: CASSLNRGEERGYTF
v_call: TRBV9; j_call: TRBJ2-3; cdr3_aa: CASSVFSGTEFDTQYF
v_call: TRBV4-1; j_call: TRBJ1-5; cdr3_aa: CASSQGRTGLAQPQHF
v_call: TRBV11-2; j_call: TRBJ2-7; cdr3_aa: CASSLESGVSYEQYF
v_call: TRBV19; j_call: TRBJ2-7; cdr3_aa: CASMSRTPYEQYF
v_call: TRBV24-1; j_call: TRBJ1-1; cdr3_aa: CATSDPGLTEAFF
v_call: TRBV7-6; j_call: TRBJ2-1; cdr3_aa: CASSPTSVYNEQFF
v_call: TRBV4-2; j_call: TRBJ2-3; cdr3_aa: CASRRGGFEADTQYF
v_call: TRBV5-4; j_call: TRBJ2-5; cdr3_aa: CASSLITQETQYF
v_call: TRBV15; j_call: TRBJ2-1; cdr3_aa: CATSPTGGSYNEQFF
v_call: TRBV19; j_call: TRBJ2-3; cdr3_aa: CASSFTRKDTQYF
v_call: TRBV7-9; j_call: TRBJ2-7; cdr3_aa: CAACSGNYEQYF
v_call: TRBV5-6; j_call: TRBJ1-2; cdr3_aa: CASSRDLYGYTF
v_call: TRBV29-1; j_call: TRBJ1-2; cdr3_aa: CSVDKGRSYTF
v_call: TRBV28; j_call: TRBJ2-1; cdr3_aa: CAGGSSYNEQFF
v_call: TRBV28; j_call: TRBJ2-5; cdr3_aa: CASRTGPQETQYF
v_call: TRBV7-2; j_call: TRBJ2-7; cdr3_aa: CASSPPTGSYEQYF
v_call: TRBV24-1; j_call: TRBJ2-2; cdr3_aa: CATSDLGLAGAGELFF
v_call: TRBV6-4; j_call: TRBJ2-3; cdr3_aa: CASSDSGGATDTQYF
v_call: TRBV19; j_call: TRBJ1-2; cdr3_aa: CASSSGQGIYGYTF
v_call: TRBV9; j_call: TRBJ2-2; cdr3_aa: CASSATGYTGELFF
v_call: TRBV12-3/TRBV12-4; j_call: TRBJ2-7; cdr3_aa: CASSFSGYEQYF
v_call: TRBV19; j_call: TRBJ1-2; cdr3_aa: CATPGNRGSFYTF
v_call: TRBV11-3; j_call: TRBJ2-1; cdr3_aa: CASSSGGIINEQFF
v_call: TRBV6-5; j_call: TRBJ1-1; cdr3_aa: CASRSQGTEAFF
v_call: TRBV7-2; j_call: TRBJ2-5; cdr3_aa: CASSQGLRETQYF
v_call: TRBV7-9; j_call: TRBJ1-1; cdr3_aa: CASGFDRRNTEAFF
v_call: TRBV7-9; j_call: TRBJ1-1; cdr3_aa: CASSSRGGTEAFF
v_call: TRBV7-2; j_call: TRBJ2-7; cdr3_aa: CASSLAGAVYEQYF
v_call: TRBV30; j_call: TRBJ2-1; cdr3_aa: CAWSMVVHNEQFF
v_call: TRBV7-9; j_call: TRBJ1-2; cdr3_aa: CASTPARAGSGYTF
v_call: TRBV24-1; j_call: TRBJ1-5; cdr3_aa: CATSEPGTSGGNQPQHF
v_call: TRBV7-9; j_call: TRBJ2-7; cdr3_aa: CASSLGPTSPTSYEQYF
v_call: TRBV10-3; j_call: TRBJ1-5; cdr3_aa: CAISSGTGAPFGNQPQHF
v_call: TRBV9; j_call: TRBJ1-1; cdr3_aa: CASSRGRVPNTEAFF
v_call: TRBV4-2; j_call: TRBJ2-7; cdr3_aa: CASSQAGASSYEQYF
v_call: TRBV28; j_call: TRBJ2-5; cdr3_aa: CASSFVPSDRSETQYF